The T cell receptor (beta chain) described here comes from a study of T cell responses to AZD1222 COVID-19 vaccine. Of note for this clone: The antigen remains undetermined.

The V gene lost 2 bases and the J gene lost 5 bases, with 15 bases spanning the gap. CDR1 GTSNPN and CDR2 SVGIG come from the germline V gene (reference sequence). The CDR3 length is 14 residues. The assay was immunoSEQ multiplex PCR, and TCRdb's table has in-frame clones only and misses some. The repertoire holds about 100,000 clones, approximately 88% seen once, with around 8.7% in the top ten. Whole-study results and caveats: A rise in Spike-specific TCR breadth and depth followed two AZD1222 doses.

The chain uses TRBV30 and TRBJ1-2, with TRBD1 as a possible D gene (5 bases). Sequencing was performed on peripheral blood, taken on day 0 of AZD1222 vaccination. This clonotype was sampled from an adult in good health. In nucleotides, the CDR3 is TGTGCCTGGAGTCGCGGGACGGATCTTTATGGCTACACCTTC. Translating gives CAWSRGTDLYGYTF.